This TCR beta chain was recorded in a study of radiation and T cells in renal cell carcinoma. Study-wide findings and caveats: In blood, top tumor clones expanded by 2 weeks, shrinking by 4.

Time point: blood 2 weeks post-SBRT. Sample treatment: 15 Gy SBRT to primary tumor, nephrectomy 4 weeks later. Generated by immunoSEQ multiplex PCR, the TCRdb table keeps only in-frame clones and is missing some. The table includes some 120,000 clones, more than 70% detected once. Germline V gives CDR1 LGHNA, CDR2 YNFKEQ. Trimming left V 1 base short and J 5 bases short, with 14 bases between. CDR3 length equals 15 residues. Regarding this clone: What it binds is unknown.

V usage is TRBV4-2 and J usage is TRBJ1-2; tentative D call: TRBD1 (6 bases). The material was blood, obtained from a patient whose treatment included radiotherapy and nephrectomy. This TCR came from a woman in her sixties or seventies with renal cell carcinoma. The CDR3 reads CASSQAEGRGYGYTF. CDR3 sequence (DNA): TGTGCCAGCAGCCAAGCTGAGGGTAGGGGGTATGGCTACACCTTC.